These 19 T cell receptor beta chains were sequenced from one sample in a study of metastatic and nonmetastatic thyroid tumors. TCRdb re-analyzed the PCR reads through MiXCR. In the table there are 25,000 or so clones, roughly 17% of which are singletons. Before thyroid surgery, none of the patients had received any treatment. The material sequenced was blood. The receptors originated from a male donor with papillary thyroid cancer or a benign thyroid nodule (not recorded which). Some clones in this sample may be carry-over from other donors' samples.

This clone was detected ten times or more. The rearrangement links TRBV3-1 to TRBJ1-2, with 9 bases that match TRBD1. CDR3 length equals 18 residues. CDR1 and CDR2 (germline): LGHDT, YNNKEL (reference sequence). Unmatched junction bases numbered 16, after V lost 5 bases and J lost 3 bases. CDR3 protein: CASSSRAPHRGLYYGYTF. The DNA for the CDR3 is TGTGCCAGCAGCTCCCGAGCCCCCCACAGGGGGCTCTACTATGGCTACACCTTC.

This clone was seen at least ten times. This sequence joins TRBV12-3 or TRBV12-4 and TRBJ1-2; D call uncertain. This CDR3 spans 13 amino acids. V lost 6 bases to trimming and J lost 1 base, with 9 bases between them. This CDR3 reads CASRETVNYGYTF. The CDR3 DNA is TGTGCCAGCAGGGAGACGGTTAACTATGGCTACACCTTC.

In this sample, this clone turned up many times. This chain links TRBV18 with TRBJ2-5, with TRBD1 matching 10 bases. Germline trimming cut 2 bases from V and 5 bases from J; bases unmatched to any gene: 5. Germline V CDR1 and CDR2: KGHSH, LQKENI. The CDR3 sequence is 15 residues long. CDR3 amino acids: CASSPGTGDMETQYF. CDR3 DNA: TGTGCCAGCTCACCAGGGACAGGGGACATGGAGACCCAGTACTTC.

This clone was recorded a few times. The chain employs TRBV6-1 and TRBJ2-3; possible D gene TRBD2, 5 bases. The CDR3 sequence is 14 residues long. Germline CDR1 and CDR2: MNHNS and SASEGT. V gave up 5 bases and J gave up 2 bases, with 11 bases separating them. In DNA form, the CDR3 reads TGTGCCAGCAGTTCCCGGACTCACACAGATACGCAGTATTTT. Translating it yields CASSSRTHTDTQYF.

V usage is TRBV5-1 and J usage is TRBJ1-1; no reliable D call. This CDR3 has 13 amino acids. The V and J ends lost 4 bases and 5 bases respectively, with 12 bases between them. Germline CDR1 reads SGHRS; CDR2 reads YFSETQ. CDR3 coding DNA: TGCGCCAGCAGCACTCGGCCGAAAACTGAAGCTTTCTTT. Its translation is CASSTRPKTEAFF.

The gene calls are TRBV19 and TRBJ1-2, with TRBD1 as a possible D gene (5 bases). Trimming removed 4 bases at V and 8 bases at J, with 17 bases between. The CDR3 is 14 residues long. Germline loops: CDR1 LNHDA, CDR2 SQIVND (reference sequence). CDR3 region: CASSKLDSNRGYTF. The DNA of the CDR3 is TGTGCCAGTAGTAAACTCGACAGTAATCGCGGCTACACCTTC. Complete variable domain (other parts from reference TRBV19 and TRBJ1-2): DGGITQSPKYLFRKEGQNVTLSCEQNLNHDAMYWYRQDPGQGLRLIYYSQIVNDFQKGDIAEGYSVSREKKESFPLTVTSAQKNPTAFYLCASSKLDSNRGYTFGSGTRLTVV.

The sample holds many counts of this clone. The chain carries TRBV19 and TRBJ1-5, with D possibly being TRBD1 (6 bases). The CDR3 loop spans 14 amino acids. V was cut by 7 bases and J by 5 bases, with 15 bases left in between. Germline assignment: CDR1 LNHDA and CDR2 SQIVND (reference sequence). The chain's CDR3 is CASTGGGRHQPQHF. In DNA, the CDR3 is TGTGCCAGTACGGGTGGGGGGCGTCATCAGCCCCAGCATTTT.

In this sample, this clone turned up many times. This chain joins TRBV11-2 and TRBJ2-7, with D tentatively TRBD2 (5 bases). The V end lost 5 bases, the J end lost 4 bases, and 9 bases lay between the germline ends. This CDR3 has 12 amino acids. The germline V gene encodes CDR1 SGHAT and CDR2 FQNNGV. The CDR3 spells CASSQTGYEQYF. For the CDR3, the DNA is TGTGCCAGCAGCCAGACGGGATACGAGCAGTACTTC.

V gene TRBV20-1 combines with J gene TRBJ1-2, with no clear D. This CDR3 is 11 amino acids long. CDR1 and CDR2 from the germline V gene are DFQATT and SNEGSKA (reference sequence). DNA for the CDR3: TGCAGGCCCATAGTGGGCGCGGGCTACACCTTC. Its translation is CRPIVGAGYTF.

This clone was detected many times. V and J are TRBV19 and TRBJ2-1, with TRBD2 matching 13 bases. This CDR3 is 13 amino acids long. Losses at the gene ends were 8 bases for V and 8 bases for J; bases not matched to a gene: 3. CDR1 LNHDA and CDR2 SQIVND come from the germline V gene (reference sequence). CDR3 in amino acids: CASGTSGTYEQFF. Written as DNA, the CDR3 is TGTGCCAGTGGGACTAGCGGGACCTATGAGCAGTTCTTC.

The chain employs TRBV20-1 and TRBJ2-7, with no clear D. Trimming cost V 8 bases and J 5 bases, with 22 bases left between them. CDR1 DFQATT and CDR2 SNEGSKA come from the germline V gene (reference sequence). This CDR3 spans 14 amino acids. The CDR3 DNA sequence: TGCAGTCACGCGATAGCTGGAGTCCGCCACGAGCAGTACTTC. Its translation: CSHAIAGVRHEQYF.

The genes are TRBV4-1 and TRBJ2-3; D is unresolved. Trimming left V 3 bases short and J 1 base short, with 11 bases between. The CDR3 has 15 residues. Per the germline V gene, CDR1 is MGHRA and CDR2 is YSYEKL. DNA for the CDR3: TGCGCCAGCAGCCATTCAGATCGGGGCACAGATACGCAGTATTTT. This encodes CASSHSDRGTDTQYF.

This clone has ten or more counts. CDR3 sequence (DNA): TGCAGTGCCGAAAGACTAGCGGGATATGGAGGGGAGACCCAGTACTTC. It codes for CSAERLAGYGGETQYF. The V call is TRBV20-1, the J call TRBJ2-5; 11 bases are a match to TRBD2. V dropped 6 bases and J dropped 5; count of bases not matched to a gene: 14. This CDR3 spans 16 amino acids. Germline values: CDR1 DFQATT, CDR2 SNEGSKA (reference sequence).

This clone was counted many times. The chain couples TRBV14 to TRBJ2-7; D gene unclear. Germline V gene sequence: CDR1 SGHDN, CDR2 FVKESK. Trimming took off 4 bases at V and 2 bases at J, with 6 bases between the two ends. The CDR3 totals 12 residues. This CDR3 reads CASSRSAYEQYF. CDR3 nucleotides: TGTGCCAGCAGCCGGAGTGCCTACGAGCAGTACTTC.

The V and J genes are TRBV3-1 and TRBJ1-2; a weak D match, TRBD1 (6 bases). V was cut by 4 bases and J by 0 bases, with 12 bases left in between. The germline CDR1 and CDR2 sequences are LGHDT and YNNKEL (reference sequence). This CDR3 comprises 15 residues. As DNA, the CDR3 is TGTGCCAGCAGCCGAAGGGGGGGTTCTAACTATGGCTACACCTTC. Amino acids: CASSRRGGSNYGYTF.

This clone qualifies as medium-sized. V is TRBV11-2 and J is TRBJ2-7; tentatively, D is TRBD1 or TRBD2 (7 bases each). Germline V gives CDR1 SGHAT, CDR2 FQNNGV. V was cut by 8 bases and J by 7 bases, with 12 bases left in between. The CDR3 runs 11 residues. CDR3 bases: TGTGCCAGCGCAGGGGGAGGGGAGCAGTACTTC. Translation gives CASAGGGEQYF.

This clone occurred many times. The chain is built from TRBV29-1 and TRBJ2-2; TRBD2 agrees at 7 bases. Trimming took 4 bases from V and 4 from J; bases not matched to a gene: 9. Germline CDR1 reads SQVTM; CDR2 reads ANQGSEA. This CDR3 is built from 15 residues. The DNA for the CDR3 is TGCAGCGTTGCATTAACTCTAGCGGTCACCGGGGAGCTGTTTTTT. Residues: CSVALTLAVTGELFF.

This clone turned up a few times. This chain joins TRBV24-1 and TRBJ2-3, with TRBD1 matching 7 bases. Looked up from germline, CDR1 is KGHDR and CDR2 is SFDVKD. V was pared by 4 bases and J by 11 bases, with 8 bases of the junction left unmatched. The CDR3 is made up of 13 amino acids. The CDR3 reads CATSDLGQVGQYF. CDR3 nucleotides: TGTGCCACCAGTGACCTCGGACAGGTGGGGCAGTATTTT.

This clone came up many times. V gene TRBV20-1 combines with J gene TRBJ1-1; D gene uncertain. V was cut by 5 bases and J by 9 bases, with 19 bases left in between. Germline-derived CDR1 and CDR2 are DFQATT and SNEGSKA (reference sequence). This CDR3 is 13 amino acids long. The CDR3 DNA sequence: TGCAGTGCTCCCCACCCCGAGGCGCAAAAAGCTTTCTTT. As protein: CSAPHPEAQKAFF.